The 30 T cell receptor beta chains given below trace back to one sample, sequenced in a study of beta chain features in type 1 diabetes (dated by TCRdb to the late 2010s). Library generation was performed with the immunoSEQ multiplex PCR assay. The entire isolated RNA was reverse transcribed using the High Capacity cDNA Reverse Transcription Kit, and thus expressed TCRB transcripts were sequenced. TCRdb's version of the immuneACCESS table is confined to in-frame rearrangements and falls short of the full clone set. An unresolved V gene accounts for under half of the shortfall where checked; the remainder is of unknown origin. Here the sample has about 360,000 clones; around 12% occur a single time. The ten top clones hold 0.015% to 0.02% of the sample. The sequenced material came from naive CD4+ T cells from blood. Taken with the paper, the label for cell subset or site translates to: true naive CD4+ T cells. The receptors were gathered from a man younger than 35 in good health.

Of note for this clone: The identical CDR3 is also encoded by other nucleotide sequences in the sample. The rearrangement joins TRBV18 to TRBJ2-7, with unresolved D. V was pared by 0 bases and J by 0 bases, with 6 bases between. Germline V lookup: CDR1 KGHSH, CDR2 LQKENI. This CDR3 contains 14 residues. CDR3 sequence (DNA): TGTGCCAGCTCACCACCATCCGGCTCCTACGAGCAGTACTTC. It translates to CASSPPSGSYEQYF.

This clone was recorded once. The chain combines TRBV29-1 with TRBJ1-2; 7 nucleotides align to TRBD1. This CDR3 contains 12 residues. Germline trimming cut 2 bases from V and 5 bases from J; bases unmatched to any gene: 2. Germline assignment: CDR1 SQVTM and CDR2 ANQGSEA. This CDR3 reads CSVEWDSYGYTF. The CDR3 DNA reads TGCAGCGTTGAATGGGACAGTTATGGCTACACCTTC. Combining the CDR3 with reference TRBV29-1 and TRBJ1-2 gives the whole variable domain SAVISQKPSRDICQRGTSLTIQCQVDSQVTMMFWYRQQPGQSLTLIATANQGSEATYESGFVIDKFPISRPNLTFSTLTVSNMSPEDSSIYLCSVEWDSYGYTFGSGTRLTVV.

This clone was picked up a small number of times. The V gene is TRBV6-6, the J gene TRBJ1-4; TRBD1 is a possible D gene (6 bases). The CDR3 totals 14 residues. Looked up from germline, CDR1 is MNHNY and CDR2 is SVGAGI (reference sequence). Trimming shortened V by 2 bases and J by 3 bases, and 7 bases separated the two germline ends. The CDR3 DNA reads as TGTGCCAGCAGTTACAGGGGGTCTAATGAAAAACTGTTTTTT. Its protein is CASSYRGSNEKLFF.

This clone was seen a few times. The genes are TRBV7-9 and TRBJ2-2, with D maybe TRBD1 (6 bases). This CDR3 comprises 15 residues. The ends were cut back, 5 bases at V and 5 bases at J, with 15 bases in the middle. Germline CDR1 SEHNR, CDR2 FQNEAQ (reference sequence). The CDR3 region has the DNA TGTGCCAGCAGCAAAGACACAGGGTTGACCGGGGAGCTGTTTTTT. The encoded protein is CASSKDTGLTGELFF.

CDR3 nucleotide sequence: TGTGCCAGCAGCCTTCGGGACATCGGGAATAATCAGCCCCAGCATTTT. Amino acid sequence: CASSLRDIGNNQPQHF. The J gene is TRBJ1-5, the V gene TRBV7-8, with D possibly matching TRBD1 (6 bases). Germline V gene sequence: CDR1 SGHVS, CDR2 FQNEAQ. The CDR3 consists of 16 residues. Trimming left V 5 bases short and J 4 bases short, with 18 bases between.

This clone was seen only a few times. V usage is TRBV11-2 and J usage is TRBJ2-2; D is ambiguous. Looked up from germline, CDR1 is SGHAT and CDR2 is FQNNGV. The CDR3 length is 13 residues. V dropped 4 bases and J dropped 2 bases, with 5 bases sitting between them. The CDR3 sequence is CASSSGNTGELFF. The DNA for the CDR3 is TGTGCCAGCAGCTCTGGCAACACCGGGGAGCTGTTTTTT.

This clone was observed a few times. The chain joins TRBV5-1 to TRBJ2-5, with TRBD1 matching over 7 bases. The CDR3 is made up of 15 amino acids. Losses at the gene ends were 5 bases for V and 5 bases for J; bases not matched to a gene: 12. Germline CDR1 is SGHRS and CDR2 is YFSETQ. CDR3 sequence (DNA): TGCGCCAGCAGTCAGTACGAGGGGGCGAGGGAGACCCAGTACTTC. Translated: CASSQYEGARETQYF.

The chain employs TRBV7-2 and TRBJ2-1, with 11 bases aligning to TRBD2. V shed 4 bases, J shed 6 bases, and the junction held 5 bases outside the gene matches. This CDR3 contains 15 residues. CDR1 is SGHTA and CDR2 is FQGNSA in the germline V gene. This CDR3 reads CASSYTSGSTNEQFF. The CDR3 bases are TGTGCCAGCAGCTACACTAGCGGGAGTACCAATGAGCAGTTCTTC.

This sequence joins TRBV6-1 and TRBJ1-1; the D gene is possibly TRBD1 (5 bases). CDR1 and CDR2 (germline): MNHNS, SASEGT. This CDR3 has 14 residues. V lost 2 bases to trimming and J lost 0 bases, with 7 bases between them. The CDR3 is CASSEQGMNTEAFF. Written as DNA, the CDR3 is TGTGCCAGCAGTGAACAGGGCATGAACACTGAAGCTTTCTTT.

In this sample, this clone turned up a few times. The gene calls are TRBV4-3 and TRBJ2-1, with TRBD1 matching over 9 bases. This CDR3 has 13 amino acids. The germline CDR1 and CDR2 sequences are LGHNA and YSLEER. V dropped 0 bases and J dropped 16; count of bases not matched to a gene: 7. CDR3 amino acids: CASSQDSRDRVFF. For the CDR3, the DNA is TGCGCCAGCAGCCAAGATTCGAGGGACAGGGTATTCTTC.

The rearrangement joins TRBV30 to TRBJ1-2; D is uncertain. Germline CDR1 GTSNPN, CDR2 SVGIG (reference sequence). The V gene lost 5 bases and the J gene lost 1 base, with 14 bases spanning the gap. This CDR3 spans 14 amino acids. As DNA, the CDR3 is TGTGCCTGGCTTCCAGACGGGAGTAACTATGGCTACACCTTC. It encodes CAWLPDGSNYGYTF.

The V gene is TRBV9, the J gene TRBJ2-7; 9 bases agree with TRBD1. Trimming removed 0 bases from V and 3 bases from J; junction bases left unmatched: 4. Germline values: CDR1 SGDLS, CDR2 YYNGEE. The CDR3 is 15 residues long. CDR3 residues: CASSVAGQGYYEQYF. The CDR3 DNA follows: TGTGCCAGCAGCGTAGCGGGACAGGGATACTACGAGCAGTACTTC.

The CDR3 DNA sequence: TGTGCCAGCAGCCCCTCCACTGAAGCTTTCTTT. Translation: CASSPSTEAFF. J is TRBJ1-1 and V is TRBV7-2, with no clear D. This CDR3 is built from 11 residues. Germline-derived CDR1 and CDR2 are SGHTA and FQGNSA. Trimming took off 5 bases at V and 4 bases at J, with 5 bases between the two ends.

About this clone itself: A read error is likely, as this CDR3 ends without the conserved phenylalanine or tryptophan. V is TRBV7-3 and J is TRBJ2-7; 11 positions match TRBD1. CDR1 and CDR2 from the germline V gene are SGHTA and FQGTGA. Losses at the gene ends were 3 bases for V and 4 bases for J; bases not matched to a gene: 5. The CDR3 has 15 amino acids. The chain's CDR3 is CASSFSGTGGYEQYS. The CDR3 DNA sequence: TGTGCCAGCAGCTTCTCGGGGACAGGGGGTTACGAGCAGTACTCC.

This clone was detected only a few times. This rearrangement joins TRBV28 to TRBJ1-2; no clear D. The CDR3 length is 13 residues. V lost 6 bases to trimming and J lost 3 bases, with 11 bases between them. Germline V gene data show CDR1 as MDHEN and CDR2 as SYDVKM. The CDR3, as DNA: TGTGCCAGCAGGGCCGGCCAGGACTATGGCTACACCTTC. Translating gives CASRAGQDYGYTF.

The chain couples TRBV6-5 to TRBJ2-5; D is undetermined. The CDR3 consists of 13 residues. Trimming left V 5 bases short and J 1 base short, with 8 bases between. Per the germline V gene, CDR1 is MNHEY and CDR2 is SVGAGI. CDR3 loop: CASSAGFQETQYF. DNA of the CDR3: TGTGCCAGCAGTGCAGGATTCCAAGAGACCCAGTACTTC.

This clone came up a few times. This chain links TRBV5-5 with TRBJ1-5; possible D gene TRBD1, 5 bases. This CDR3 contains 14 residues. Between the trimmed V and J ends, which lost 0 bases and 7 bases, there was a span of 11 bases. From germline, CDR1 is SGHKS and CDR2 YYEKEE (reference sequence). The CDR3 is CASSLEAQGQPQHF. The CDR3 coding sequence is TGTGCCAGCAGCTTGGAGGCGCAGGGACAGCCCCAGCATTTT.

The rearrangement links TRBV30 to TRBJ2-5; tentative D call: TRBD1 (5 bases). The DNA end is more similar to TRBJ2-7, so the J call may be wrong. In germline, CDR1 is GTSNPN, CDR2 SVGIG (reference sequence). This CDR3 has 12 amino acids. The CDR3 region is CASAKQGYEQYF. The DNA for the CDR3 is TGTGCCTCGGCAAAGCAGGGATACGAGCAGTACTTC.

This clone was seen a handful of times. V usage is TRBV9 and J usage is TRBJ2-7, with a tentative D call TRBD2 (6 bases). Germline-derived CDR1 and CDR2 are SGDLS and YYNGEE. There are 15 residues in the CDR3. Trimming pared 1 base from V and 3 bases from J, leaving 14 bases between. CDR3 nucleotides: TGTGCCAGCAGCGTAAGGGGACTGGAAGGCTACGAGCAGTACTTC. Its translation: CASSVRGLEGYEQYF.

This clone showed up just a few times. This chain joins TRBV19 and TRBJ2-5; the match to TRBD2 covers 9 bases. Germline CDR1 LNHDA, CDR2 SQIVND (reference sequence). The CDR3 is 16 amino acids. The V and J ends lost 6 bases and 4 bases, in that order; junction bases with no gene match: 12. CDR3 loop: CASSYRASGVVETQYF. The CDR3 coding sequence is TGTGCCAGTAGCTACCGCGCTAGCGGGGTGGTAGAGACCCAGTACTTC.

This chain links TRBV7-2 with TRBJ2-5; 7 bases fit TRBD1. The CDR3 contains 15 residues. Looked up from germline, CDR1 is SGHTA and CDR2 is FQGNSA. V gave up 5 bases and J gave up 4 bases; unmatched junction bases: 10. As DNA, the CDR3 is TGTGCCAGCAGCGCTGGGTCTTCAGGGGGAGAGACCCAGTACTTC. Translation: CASSAGSSGGETQYF.

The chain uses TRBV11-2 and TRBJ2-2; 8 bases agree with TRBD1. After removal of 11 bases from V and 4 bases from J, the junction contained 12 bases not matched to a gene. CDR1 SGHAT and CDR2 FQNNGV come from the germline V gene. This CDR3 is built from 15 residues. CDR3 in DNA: TGTGCCTGGCGCGATCAGGGGGCGGGCACCGGGGAGCTGTTTTTT. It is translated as CAWRDQGAGTGELFF.

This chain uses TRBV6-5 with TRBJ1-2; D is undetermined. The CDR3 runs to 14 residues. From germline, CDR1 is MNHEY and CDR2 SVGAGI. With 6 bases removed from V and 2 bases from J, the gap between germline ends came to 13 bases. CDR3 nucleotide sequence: TGTGCCAGCAGGCGCGGGGTGTTGAACTATGGCTACACCTTC. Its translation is CASRRGVLNYGYTF.

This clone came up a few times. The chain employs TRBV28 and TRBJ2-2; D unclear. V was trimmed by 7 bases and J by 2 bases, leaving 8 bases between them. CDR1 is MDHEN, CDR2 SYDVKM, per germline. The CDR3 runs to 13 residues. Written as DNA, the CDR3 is TGTGCCAGCACCCTTCGTAACACCGGGGAGCTGTTTTTT. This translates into CASTLRNTGELFF. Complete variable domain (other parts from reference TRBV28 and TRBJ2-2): DVKVTQSSRYLVKRTGEKVFLECVQDMDHENMFWYRQDPGLGLRLIYFSYDVKMKEKGDIPEGYSVSREKKERFSLILESASTNQTSMYLCASTLRNTGELFFGEGSRLTVL.

This CDR3 is CASSLGGGEETQYF. As DNA, the CDR3 is TGCGCCAGCAGCTTGGGAGGGGGCGAAGAGACCCAGTACTTC. The chain couples TRBV5-1 to TRBJ2-5; 7 bases align to TRBD1. Germline CDR1 and CDR2: SGHRS and YFSETQ. Trimming removed 0 bases from V and 3 bases from J; junction bases left unmatched: 2. CDR3 length: 14 residues.

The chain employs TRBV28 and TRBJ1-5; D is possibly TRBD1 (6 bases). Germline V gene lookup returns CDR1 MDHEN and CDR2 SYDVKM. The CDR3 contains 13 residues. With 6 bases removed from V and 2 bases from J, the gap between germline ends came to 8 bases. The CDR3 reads CASRGAGNQPQHF. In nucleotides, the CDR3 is TGTGCCAGCAGGGGGGCGGGCAATCAGCCCCAGCATTTT.

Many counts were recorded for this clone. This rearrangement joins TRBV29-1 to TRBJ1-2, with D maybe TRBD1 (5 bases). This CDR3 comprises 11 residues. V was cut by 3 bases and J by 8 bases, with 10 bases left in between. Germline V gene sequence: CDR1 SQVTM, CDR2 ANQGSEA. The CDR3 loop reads CSVEPGPGYTF. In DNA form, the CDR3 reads TGCAGCGTTGAGCCAGGGCCCGGCTACACCTTC.

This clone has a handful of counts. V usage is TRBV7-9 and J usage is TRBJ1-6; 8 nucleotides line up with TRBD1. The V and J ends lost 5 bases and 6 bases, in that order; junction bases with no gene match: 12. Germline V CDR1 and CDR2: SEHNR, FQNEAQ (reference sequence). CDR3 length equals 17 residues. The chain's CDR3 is CASSPPRIGQGNSPLHF. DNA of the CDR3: TGTGCCAGCAGCCCGCCGCGAATAGGACAGGGTAATTCACCCCTCCACTTT.

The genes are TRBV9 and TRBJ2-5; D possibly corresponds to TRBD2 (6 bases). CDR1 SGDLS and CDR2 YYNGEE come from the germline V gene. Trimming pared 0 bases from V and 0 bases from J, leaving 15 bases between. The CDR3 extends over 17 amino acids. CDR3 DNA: TGTGCCAGCAGCGTAGCAATGTTGGGGGGAAACCAAGAGACCCAGTACTTC. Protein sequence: CASSVAMLGGNQETQYF.

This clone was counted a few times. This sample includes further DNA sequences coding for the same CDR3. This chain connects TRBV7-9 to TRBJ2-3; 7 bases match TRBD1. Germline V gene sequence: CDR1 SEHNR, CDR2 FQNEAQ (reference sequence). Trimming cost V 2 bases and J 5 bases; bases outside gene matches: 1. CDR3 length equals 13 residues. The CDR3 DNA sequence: TGTGCCAGCAGCTTACCAGGGGGAGATACGCAGTATTTT. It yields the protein CASSLPGGDTQYF.